The next 12 T cell receptor beta chains were all read from a single sample in a study of CD8 T cells in Susac syndrome. Reverse transcription of about 0.45 to 1 ug RNA was performed with random hexamers. TCRdb re-analysed the immunoSEQ multiplex PCR reads in MiXCR, keeping a single row per CDR3 protein. The sample shows around 120,000 distinct CDR3 sequences, 90% to 95% of them seen only once. The sequenced sample consisted of CD4+ T cells from PBMCs. The receptors come from a human donor with multiple sclerosis.

The rearrangement joins TRBV20-1 to TRBJ1-2, with D maybe TRBD1 (5 bases). The length of the CDR3 is 13 residues. The germline V gene encodes CDR1 DFQATT and CDR2 SNEGSKA (reference sequence). Trimming removed 4 bases from V and 4 bases from J, with 13 bases in between. The CDR3 spells CSAKPGNSYGYTF. In DNA, the CDR3 is TGCAGTGCTAAACCAGGGAATTCCTATGGCTACACCTTC.

The chain is built from TRBV20-1 and TRBJ2-7; 7 bases agree with TRBD2. Germline CDR1 and CDR2: DFQATT and SNEGSKA (reference sequence). The V segment lost 6 bases and the J segment 1 base; nucleotides outside the gene matches: 6. The CDR3 runs 13 residues. CDR3 sequence reads: CSAAPSGSYEQYF. CDR3 nucleotide sequence: TGCAGTGCCGCTCCTAGCGGTTCCTACGAGCAGTACTTC.

The genes are TRBV20-1 and TRBJ2-3, with D perhaps given as TRBD1 or TRBD2 (5 bases each). Germline lookup yields CDR1 DFQATT and CDR2 SNEGSKA (reference sequence). The CDR3 is 16 amino acids. V was clipped by 1 base and J by 0 bases, with 14 bases between them. As DNA, the CDR3 is TGCAGTGCTAGAGGCCTGGGGGAACATAGCACAGATACGCAGTATTTT. It specifies CSARGLGEHSTDTQYF.

The chain couples TRBV12-3 or TRBV12-4 to TRBJ2-2, with 8 positions matching TRBD1. The ends lost 6 bases at V and 6 bases at J; junction bases unmatched: 3. The CDR3 is 13 residues long. The CDR3 coding sequence is TGTGCCAGCAGCCCGGACAGGGCCGGGGAGCTGTTTTTT. Translation gives CASSPDRAGELFF.

The chain employs TRBV3-1 and TRBJ1-2, with D unclear. Per the germline V gene, CDR1 is LGHDT and CDR2 is YNNKEL (reference sequence). V shed 5 bases and J shed 3 bases, with 13 bases lying between them. The CDR3 is 14 residues long. The CDR3 DNA follows: TGTGCCAGCAGCTATTGGACTGCAGACTATGGCTACACCTTC. As protein: CASSYWTADYGYTF.

The chain combines TRBV7-2 with TRBJ2-5; TRBD2 matches 8 bases. The trim removed 0 bases at V and 5 bases at J, leaving 8 bases unmatched. This CDR3 spans 16 amino acids. The germline CDR1 and CDR2 sequences are SGHTA and FQGNSA. The CDR3 reads CASSLAPGTRRETQYF. The CDR3 nucleotides are TGTGCCAGCAGCTTAGCGCCCGGGACTAGGAGGGAGACCCAGTACTTC.

This chain links TRBV27 with TRBJ2-5; 8 bases line up with TRBD1. In germline, CDR1 is MNHEY, CDR2 SMNVEV (reference sequence). V shed 1 base, J shed 0 bases, and the junction held 4 bases outside the gene matches. This CDR3 has 16 residues. CDR3 DNA: TGTGCCAGCAGTTTATGGACAGGGAGTTACCAAGAGACCCAGTACTTC. Its translation: CASSLWTGSYQETQYF.

This clonotype was found once. This sequence joins TRBV10-2 and TRBJ2-7; 11 nucleotides line up with TRBD2. Trimming at V came to 7 bases and at J to 4 bases, leaving 12 bases not matched to a gene. Germline CDR1 and CDR2: WSHSY and SAAADI. This CDR3 region has 16 residues. The CDR3 protein is CASMVRLAGTKYEQYF. CDR3 DNA: TGCGCCAGCATGGTGAGACTAGCGGGGACCAAATACGAGCAGTACTTC.

Written as DNA, the CDR3 is TGCGCCAGCGGGTTGACCTTGACATCCTACGAGCAGTACTTC. Its translation: CASGLTLTSYEQYF. The chain links TRBV5-1 to TRBJ2-7; D is unresolved. The germline V gene has CDR1 SGHRS and CDR2 YFSETQ. This CDR3 has 14 amino acids. V was pared by 7 bases and J by 1 base, with 15 bases between.

The chain links TRBV20-1 to TRBJ1-1; TRBD1 might be the D (6 bases). Germline values: CDR1 DFQATT, CDR2 SNEGSKA (reference sequence). V lost 5 bases, J lost 4 bases, and 14 bases lay in between. The CDR3 spans 13 residues. The CDR3 here is CSAFRQAGTEAFF. CDR3 coding DNA: TGCAGTGCTTTTCGACAGGCGGGCACTGAAGCTTTCTTT.

The CDR3, as DNA: TGTGCCAGCAGAGAGACGACAGACGAGCAGTACTTC. It translates to CASRETTDEQYF. The V gene is TRBV6-5, the J gene TRBJ2-7, with a weak D call TRBD1 (5 bases). Germline CDR1 is MNHEY and CDR2 is SVGAGI. This CDR3 contains 12 residues. Trimming stripped 6 bases from V and 5 bases from J, with 11 bases between.

The rearrangement uses TRBV4-2 and TRBJ2-3; 9 nucleotides line up with TRBD1. With 7 bases clipped from V and 3 bases from J, the junction kept 8 bases outside the gene matches. This CDR3 has 15 residues. The germline V gene has CDR1 LGHNA and CDR2 YNFKEQ. CDR3 sequence reads: CASTQTGQGTDTQYF. CDR3 in DNA: TGTGCCAGCACCCAGACGGGACAGGGAACAGATACGCAGTATTTT.